One sample yielded the 30 T cell receptor beta chains listed below, sequenced in a study of blood T cell repertoires in COVID-19. The repertoire was sequenced with immunoSEQ multiplex PCR; TCRdb's copy has only in-frame clones and lacks some. Of about 330,000 clones detected, approximately 89% appear once; the ten largest clones hold roughly 5.3%. Sequenced: PBMCs or T cells enriched from blood (not recorded which). Every receptor here comes from a woman in her thirties who had recovered from COVID-19.

J is TRBJ2-1 and V is TRBV18, with D possibly matching TRBD2 (5 bases). CDR3 length equals 16 residues. Deletions cut 3 bases from V and 8 bases from J, with 20 bases between. From germline, CDR1 is KGHSH and CDR2 LQKENI. In nucleotides, the CDR3 is TGTGCCAGCTCACCCACGCACCTAGCCCTCGGGTATGAGCAGTTCTTC. Translated: CASSPTHLALGYEQFF. The complete variable domain, with remaining parts taken from reference TRBV18 and TRBJ2-1, reads NAGVMQNPRHLVRRRGQEARLRCSPMKGHSHVYWYRQLPEEGLKFMVYLQKENIIDESGMPKERFSAEFPKEGPSILRIQQVVRGDSAAYFCASSPTHLALGYEQFFGPGTRLTVL.

J is TRBJ2-7 and V is TRBV28; D is possibly TRBD2 (5 bases). CDR3 length: 13 amino acids. The germline gives CDR1 MDHEN, CDR2 SYDVKM. V was cut by 10 bases and J by 1 base, with 14 bases left in between. This CDR3 reads CAIQRSGSYEQYF. The CDR3, as DNA: TGTGCCATCCAGAGAAGCGGATCCTACGAGCAGTACTTC.

The chain joins TRBV3-1 (or the pseudogene TRBV3-2) to TRBJ2-7; the match to TRBD1 covers 11 bases. The germline V gene encodes CDR1 LGHDT and CDR2 YNNKEL (reference sequence). With V trimmed by 7 bases and J by 3 bases, 8 bases remained unmatched. The CDR3 sequence is 15 residues long. CDR3 coding DNA: TGTGCCAGCACCTCCCGGGACAGGGGGGGCTACGAGCAGTACTTC. Protein sequence: CASTSRDRGGYEQYF.

This clone was seen a few times. The chain recombines TRBV3-1 (or the pseudogene TRBV3-2) with TRBJ1-3; possibly TRBD1 for D (5 bases). V dropped 4 bases and J dropped 5 bases, with 21 bases sitting between them. This CDR3 has 17 residues. The V gene's germline CDR1 is LGHDT and CDR2 YNNKEL (reference sequence). Here the CDR3 DNA reads TGTGCCAGCAGCCTAATACGCCACGCGGGGCTCAGAAACACCATATATTTT. It codes for CASSLIRHAGLRNTIYF.

As to this clone: Other DNA sequences in this sample translate to the same CDR3. CDR3 loop: CASSLGGGTEAFF. In nucleotides, the CDR3 is TGTGCCAGCAGCTTGGGAGGAGGGACTGAAGCTTTCTTT. The rearrangement joins TRBV9 to TRBJ1-1; D unclear. This CDR3 contains 13 residues. CDR1 is SGDLS, CDR2 YYNGEE, per germline. V was clipped by 4 bases and J by 5 bases, with 12 bases between them.

This chain's CDR3 is CATPGQSVGGYTF. CDR3 bases: TGTGCCACCCCTGGACAGTCTGTTGGGGGCTACACCTTC. The rearrangement uses TRBV6-5 and TRBJ1-2; D might be TRBD1 (6 bases). Germline V CDR1 and CDR2: MNHEY, SVGAGI. V shed 10 bases and J shed 8 bases, with 20 bases lying between them. This CDR3 comprises 13 residues.

V and J are TRBV6-5 and TRBJ1-2, with D possibly TRBD1 on 5 matching bases. V was pared by 6 bases and J by 6 bases, with 14 bases between. CDR3 length equals 13 residues. Germline CDR1 is MNHEY and CDR2 is SVGAGI. The DNA for the CDR3 is TGTGCCAGCAGCCGTACAGGACGCGATGGCTACACCTTC. The encoded protein is CASSRTGRDGYTF.

For the CDR3, the DNA is TGTGCCAGCAGTGAAGCGGTGGGGGCGGTGGGGAGTGAGCAGTTCTTC. It codes for CASSEAVGAVGSEQFF. The chain combines TRBV2 with TRBJ2-1; the D gene is possibly TRBD1 (6 bases). Germline V gene sequence: CDR1 SNHLY, CDR2 FYNNEI. With 0 bases removed from V and 9 bases from J, the gap between germline ends came to 18 bases. The CDR3 spans 16 residues.

This clone was recorded only once. The chain employs TRBV19 and TRBJ2-1, with TRBD1 identical over 9 bases. Germline V gives CDR1 LNHDA, CDR2 SQIVND (reference sequence). V trimming: 10 bases; J trimming: 5 bases; junction bases outside the gene matches: 12. The CDR3 is 15 residues long. The CDR3 bases are TGTGCCAACTATGCTCCGGGACAGGGCCACAATGAGCAGTTCTTC. This encodes CANYAPGQGHNEQFF.

A note on this clone: At one end, the junction sequence differs from germline, possibly due to a read error. The V call is TRBV18, the J call TRBJ2-3, with D perhaps TRBD2 (5 bases). This CDR3 contains 12 residues. Germline V lookup: CDR1 KGHSH, CDR2 LQKENI. Here the CDR3 reads CANSPEGGTQYF. In nucleotides, the CDR3 is TGTGCCAACTCACCTGAGGGTGGTACGCAGTATTTT.

The gene calls are TRBV14 and TRBJ1-1; the D gene is possibly TRBD1 (5 bases). This CDR3 spans 16 amino acids. Trimming removed 2 bases at V and 5 bases at J, with 18 bases between. Germline CDR1 reads SGHDN; CDR2 reads FVKESK. The CDR3 is CASSQLEEREGTEAFF. CDR3 bases: TGTGCCAGCAGCCAACTTGAGGAGAGGGAGGGGACTGAAGCTTTCTTT.

The rearrangement uses TRBV27 and TRBJ2-1, with 8 positions matching TRBD1. With V trimmed by 6 bases and J by 6 bases, 10 bases remained unmatched. The CDR3 is 15 residues long. The germline CDR1 and CDR2 sequences are MNHEY and SMNVEV (reference sequence). The CDR3 DNA is TGTGCCAGCAGACTGACAGGGGCGCGGGGCAATGAGCAGTTCTTC. Protein: CASRLTGARGNEQFF.

This chain connects TRBV19 to TRBJ2-7; D is ambiguous. CDR3 length: 15 amino acids. The V gene's germline CDR1 is LNHDA and CDR2 SQIVND (reference sequence). Trimming cost V 3 bases and J 2 bases, with 14 bases left between them. CDR3 DNA sequence: TGTGCCAGTAGTATCCGCTACCAAGCCCCCTACGAGCAGTACTTC. It is translated as CASSIRYQAPYEQYF.

The chain combines TRBV20-1 with TRBJ1-5; D uncertain. This CDR3 region has 11 residues. The germline CDR1 and CDR2 sequences are DFQATT and SNEGSKA (reference sequence). Trimming left V 1 base short and J 9 bases short, with 7 bases between. The CDR3 is CSARVAGPQHF. The CDR3 DNA is TGCAGTGCTAGAGTGGCTGGGCCCCAGCATTTT.

This clone was seen a few times. CDR3 DNA: TGCGCCAGCAGCCCGACAGGGGCTAAAGACACCATATATTTT. Translating it yields CASSPTGAKDTIYF. V gene TRBV4-1 combines with J gene TRBJ1-3; 8 bases fit TRBD1. Germline CDR1 reads MGHRA; CDR2 reads YSYEKL. Trimming cost V 4 bases and J 8 bases; bases outside gene matches: 7. The CDR3 has 14 residues.

CDR3 coding DNA: TGTGCCAGCAGCTTCGCGAAACAGGGGCAGCCCCAGCATTTT. It specifies CASSFAKQGQPQHF. The chain has TRBV7-8 and TRBJ1-5; the match to TRBD1 covers 7 bases. This CDR3 comprises 14 residues. Germline CDR1 reads SGHVS; CDR2 reads FQNEAQ. With V trimmed by 3 bases and J by 7 bases, 6 bases remained unmatched. Drawing the rest from reference TRBV7-8 and TRBJ1-5, the complete variable domain is GAGVSQSPRYKVAKRGQDVALRCDPISGHVSLFWYQQALGQGPEFLTYFQNEAQLDKSGLPSDRFFAERPEGSVSTLKIQRTQQEDSAVYLCASSFAKQGQPQHFGDGTRLSIL.

The chain links TRBV18 to TRBJ2-7, with D perhaps matching TRBD1 (6 bases). Germline CDR1 KGHSH, CDR2 LQKENI. The CDR3 consists of 15 residues. V was trimmed by 3 bases and J by 2 bases, leaving 14 bases between them. CDR3 in DNA: TGTGCCAGCTCACCCGGACAGAGACAAACCTACGAGCAGTACTTC. Residues: CASSPGQRQTYEQYF.

This chain links TRBV28 with TRBJ2-7, with 7 bases identical to TRBD1. V gave up 3 bases and J gave up 1 base; unmatched junction bases: 21. CDR1 is MDHEN and CDR2 is SYDVKM in the germline V gene. The CDR3 is 20 amino acids. The CDR3 sequence is CASSFPPNLDRDTLSYEQYF. CDR3 coding DNA: TGTGCCAGCAGTTTCCCCCCGAACCTAGACAGGGATACACTTTCCTACGAGCAGTACTTC.

For this clone: One end of the junction fails to match germline, which may point to a read error. The CDR3 here is CASRQRDSLKTEAFF. In DNA form, the CDR3 reads TGTGCCAGCAGACAACGGGACAGTCTGAAGACTGAAGCTTTCTTT. V gene TRBV6-5 combines with J gene TRBJ1-1; 7 nucleotides line up with TRBD1. This CDR3 has 15 amino acids. Germline CDR1 MNHEY, CDR2 SVGAGI.

This chain uses TRBV10-3 with TRBJ2-2; the D is unclear. Germline V CDR1 and CDR2: ENHRY, SYGVKD. V lost 0 bases, J lost 0 bases, and 5 bases lay in between. The CDR3 is made up of 15 amino acids. The CDR3 here is CAISESRSNTGELFF. Written as DNA, the CDR3 is TGTGCCATCAGTGAGTCGAGATCGAACACCGGGGAGCTGTTTTTT.

CDR3 protein: CAISSTGGSGYTF. The CDR3 DNA is TGTGCCATCAGTTCGACAGGGGGTTCTGGCTACACCTTC. The chain employs TRBV10-3 and TRBJ1-2; 9 positions agree with TRBD1. This CDR3 is 13 amino acids long. V was clipped by 5 bases and J by 7 bases; unmatched bases: 5. Germline V gene sequence: CDR1 ENHRY, CDR2 SYGVKD.

The DNA of the CDR3 is TGCGCCAGCAGCTTCGGGGTAGGCTCACCCCTCCACTTT. This sequence encodes CASSFGVGSPLHF. This chain joins TRBV5-1 and TRBJ1-6; D gene unclear. CDR3 length: 13 amino acids. The germline V gene encodes CDR1 SGHRS and CDR2 YFSETQ. With 2 bases removed from V and 10 bases from J, the gap between germline ends came to 10 bases.

The rearrangement joins TRBV10-3 to TRBJ2-5; 9 bases align to TRBD1. V trimming: 8 bases; J trimming: 4 bases; junction bases outside the gene matches: 8. Germline CDR1 is ENHRY and CDR2 is SYGVKD. The CDR3 has 14 amino acids. This chain's CDR3 is CAISGTGYGETQYF. CDR3 DNA sequence: TGTGCCATCTCCGGGACAGGGTACGGAGAGACCCAGTACTTC.

CDR3: CAISESSGTWGGYTF. The DNA for the CDR3 is TGTGCCATCAGTGAGTCTAGCGGGACGTGGGGCGGCTACACCTTC. V gene TRBV10-3 combines with J gene TRBJ1-2; TRBD1 might be the D (5 bases). V was trimmed by 0 bases and J by 8 bases, leaving 16 bases between them. CDR3 length equals 15 residues. Germline V gene data show CDR1 as ENHRY and CDR2 as SYGVKD.

The rearrangement links TRBV11-2 to TRBJ1-1; D not certain. There are 14 residues in the CDR3. V lost 6 bases to trimming and J lost 4 bases, with 15 bases between them. Germline values: CDR1 SGHAT, CDR2 FQNNGV. The CDR3 DNA is TGTGCCAGCAGGATAGGTCTGGGCGTCACTGAAGCTTTCTTT. Translation gives CASRIGLGVTEAFF.

To note about this clone: Different DNA sequences within this sample yield the same CDR3. The genes are TRBV5-1 and TRBJ2-3; 10 nucleotides agree with TRBD2. The CDR3 spans 15 residues. V gave up 0 bases and J gave up 3 bases; unmatched junction bases: 1. The germline gives CDR1 SGHRS, CDR2 YFSETQ. As DNA, the CDR3 is TGCGCCAGCAGCTTGGTAGCGGGGGGAACAGATACGCAGTATTTT. It codes for CASSLVAGGTDTQYF.

The chain recombines TRBV28 with TRBJ2-1; the D gene is possibly TRBD2 (6 bases). The CDR3 runs 15 residues. Trimming pared 1 base from V and 5 bases from J, leaving 12 bases between. The germline gives CDR1 MDHEN, CDR2 SYDVKM. CDR3 sequence reads: CASSLYGGVNNEQFF. The CDR3 DNA sequence: TGTGCCAGCAGTTTATACGGCGGGGTTAACAATGAGCAGTTCTTC.

This clone showed up many times. This sequence joins TRBV4-2 and TRBJ1-4, with D unclear. Per germline, CDR1 LGHNA and CDR2 YNFKEQ. CDR3 length equals 12 residues. Trimming took 6 bases from V and 5 from J, leaving 7 bases between them. CDR3 sequence (DNA): TGTGCCAGCAGGGACTCCAATGAAAAACTGTTTTTT. This codes for CASRDSNEKLFF.

In this sample, this clone turned up once. V usage is TRBV14 and J usage is TRBJ1-2; 7 positions match TRBD1. Germline V CDR1 and CDR2: SGHDN, FVKESK. The ends lost 5 bases at V and 3 bases at J; junction bases unmatched: 6. The CDR3 has 14 amino acids. CDR3: CASSRETGDYGYTF. The DNA of the CDR3 is TGTGCCAGCAGCAGAGAAACAGGGGACTATGGCTACACCTTC.

The chain combines TRBV28 with TRBJ2-2, with D unclear. This CDR3 has 15 residues. The V end lost 2 bases, the J end lost 6 bases, and 13 bases lay between the germline ends. In germline, CDR1 is MDHEN, CDR2 SYDVKM. The CDR3 DNA reads as TGTGCCAGCAGTTTAGACAAGCCCCTCGCCGGGGAGCTGTTTTTT. The encoded protein is CASSLDKPLAGELFF.